These 9 T cell receptor beta chains share one sample of origin, sequenced in a study of blood T cells in healthy people across ages. Next came a second PCR, run for about 6 to 11 cycles, which used a sample-barcoded 5' primer along with a J-beta primer mix. TCRdb called the 5' RACE reads again in MiXCR, with one record for every CDR3 protein. The sample contains about 970,000 distinct CDR3 sequences, 51% of which appear only once. The source material was blood. The source of these receptors is a woman aged 55-70 years in good health.

This chain uses TRBV4-1 with TRBJ2-1, with D possibly TRBD1 on 7 matching bases. Trimming left V 7 bases short and J 7 bases short, with 17 bases between. This CDR3 spans 14 amino acids. Germline lookup yields CDR1 MGHRA and CDR2 YSYEKL. The CDR3, as DNA: TGCGCCAGCAACACCCCAGGGGGGAGGAATGAGCAGTTCTTC. Translating it yields CASNTPGGRNEQFF.

This clonotype was counted only a few times. The chain combines TRBV30 with TRBJ2-7; 8 nucleotides line up with TRBD2. Trimming cost V 3 bases and J 12 bases; bases outside gene matches: 7. The CDR3 has 11 amino acids. Germline V gives CDR1 GTSNPN, CDR2 SVGIG (reference sequence). The CDR3 nucleotides read TGTGCCTGGAGCTATCGGGGGGGTCCGTACTTC. Amino acids: CAWSYRGGPYF.

This clonotype appeared a few times. The chain links TRBV7-2 to TRBJ2-1, with a weak D call TRBD2 (6 bases). CDR1 is SGHTA, CDR2 FQGNSA, per germline. CDR3 length: 13 amino acids. The V gene lost 5 bases and the J gene lost 4 bases, with 9 bases spanning the gap. CDR3 sequence: CASSRGFYNEQFF. In DNA, the CDR3 is TGTGCCAGCAGCCGGGGGTTTTACAATGAGCAGTTCTTC.

V is TRBV28 and J is TRBJ2-1; TRBD2 aligns across 7 bases. The CDR3 length is 15 residues. Germline assignment: CDR1 MDHEN and CDR2 SYDVKM. The trim removed 3 bases at V and 8 bases at J, leaving 10 bases unmatched. The CDR3 nucleotides are TGTGCCAGCAGTTTCTTGGGAGCGGGGTTCGATGAGCAGTTCTTC. Translation: CASSFLGAGFDEQFF. The full variable domain, in which reference TRBV28 and TRBJ2-1 provide the parts outside the CDR3, is DVKVTQSSRYLVKRTGEKVFLECVQDMDHENMFWYRQDPGLGLRLIYFSYDVKMKEKGDIPEGYSVSREKKERFSLILESASTNQTSMYLCASSFLGAGFDEQFFGPGTRLTVL.

Points on this clonotype: A much larger clone differs from this one at a single base, so this may be a read error. This rearrangement joins TRBV6-1 to TRBJ2-5, with D possibly being TRBD1 (5 bases). Germline V gives CDR1 MNHNS, CDR2 SASEGT. The CDR3 is 15 amino acids. Trimming cost V 5 bases and J 0 bases, with 13 bases left between them. The CDR3 sequence is CASSKEGAYQETQYF. The CDR3 DNA reads as TGTGCCAGCAGTAAAGAAGGGGCGTACCAAGAGACCCAGTACTTC.

This chain uses TRBV6-1 with TRBJ1-2; D is ambiguous. Germline loops: CDR1 MNHNS, CDR2 SASEGT. The V and J ends lost 6 bases and 0 bases respectively, with 5 bases between them. The CDR3 totals 12 residues. In DNA, the CDR3 is TGTGCCAGCAGGGGCACTAACTATGGCTACACCTTC. Amino acid sequence: CASRGTNYGYTF.

The chain uses TRBV24-1 and TRBJ2-1, with 14 positions matching TRBD2. The CDR3 extends over 17 amino acids. V was clipped by 4 bases and J by 7 bases; unmatched bases: 8. Germline CDR1 is KGHDR and CDR2 is SFDVKD. CDR3: CATSEPRLAGGGNEQFF. The DNA for the CDR3 is TGTGCCACCAGTGAACCGCGACTAGCGGGAGGGGGGAATGAGCAGTTCTTC.

The gene calls are TRBV11-2 and TRBJ2-1; D is possibly TRBD2 (5 bases). The CDR3 has 16 amino acids. The V end lost 4 bases, the J end lost 6 bases, and 19 bases lay between the germline ends. Germline V CDR1 and CDR2: SGHAT, FQNNGV. The CDR3 coding sequence is TGTGCCAGCAGCTCCACTTTTTTTAGGGAGTCCAATGAGCAGTTCTTC. This sequence encodes CASSSTFFRESNEQFF.

The sample holds a few counts of this clonotype. V gene TRBV6-2 or TRBV6-3 combines with J gene TRBJ1-4; possibly TRBD1 for D (5 bases). CDR1 is MNHEY, CDR2 SVGEGT, per germline. The CDR3 spans 14 residues. The V gene lost 6 bases and the J gene lost 10 bases, with 18 bases spanning the gap. The CDR3 protein is CASSRTSAGGKLFF. The CDR3 region has the DNA TGTGCCAGCAGCAGGACCAGTGCTGGGGGAAAACTGTTTTTT.